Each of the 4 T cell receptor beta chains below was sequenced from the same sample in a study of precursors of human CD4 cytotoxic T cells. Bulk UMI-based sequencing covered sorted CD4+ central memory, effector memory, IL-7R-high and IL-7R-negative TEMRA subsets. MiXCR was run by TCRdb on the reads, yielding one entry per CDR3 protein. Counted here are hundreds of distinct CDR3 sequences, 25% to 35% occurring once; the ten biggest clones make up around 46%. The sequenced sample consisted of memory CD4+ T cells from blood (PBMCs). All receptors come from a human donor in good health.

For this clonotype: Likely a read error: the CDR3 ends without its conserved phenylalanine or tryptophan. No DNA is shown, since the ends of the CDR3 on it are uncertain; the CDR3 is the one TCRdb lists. The CDR3: CASIIPSS. The chain has TRBV21-1 and TRBJ1-2. TRBV21-1 has pseudogene status. The CDR3 is 8 residues long, counting both termini.

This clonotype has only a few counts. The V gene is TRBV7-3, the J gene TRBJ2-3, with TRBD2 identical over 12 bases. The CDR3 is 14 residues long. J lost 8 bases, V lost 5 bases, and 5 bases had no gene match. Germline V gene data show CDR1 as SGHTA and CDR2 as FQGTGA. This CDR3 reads CASSRLAGDGTQYF. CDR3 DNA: TGTGCCAGCAGCAGACTAGCGGGAGATGGTACGCAGTATTTT.

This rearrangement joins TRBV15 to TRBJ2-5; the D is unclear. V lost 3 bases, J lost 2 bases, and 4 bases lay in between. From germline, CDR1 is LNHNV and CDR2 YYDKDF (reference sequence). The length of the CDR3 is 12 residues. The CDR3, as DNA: TGTGCCACCAGCAGCCAACAAGAGACCCAGTACTTC. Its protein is CATSSQQETQYF.

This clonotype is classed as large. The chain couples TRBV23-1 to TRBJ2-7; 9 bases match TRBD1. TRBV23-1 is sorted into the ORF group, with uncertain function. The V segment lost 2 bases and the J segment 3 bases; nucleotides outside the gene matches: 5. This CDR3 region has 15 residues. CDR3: CASSQGTGRIYEQYF. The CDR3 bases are TGCGCCAGCAGTCAAGGGACAGGGAGGATCTACGAGCAGTACTTC.